What follows is one TCR beta chain and its context. This sample stems from a study of blood T cell repertoires in COVID-19. Study background: Specimens from acute and convalescent COVID-19 originated in the United States, Italy and Spain. PBMCs, B-cell-depleted T cells, or T cells were the source of the cDNA or gDNA that made up the material.

In the original workflow: By means of reference gene primer amplification, nucleated cell counts were estimated. The table came from immunoSEQ multiplex PCR; TCRdb's copy has only in-frame clones and leaves some out. V, J and clone size reflect that table, while D and trimming were determined from the DNA. This table holds 90,000 to 100,000 clones, roughly 84% found once. The CDR3 has 15 residues. Germline V CDR1 and CDR2: MDHEN, SYDVKM. V was pared by 1 base and J by 1 base, with 8 bases between. Sample: peripheral blood. This TCR derives from a human donor in a cohort sampled during active COVID-19. The chain recombines TRBV28 with TRBJ1-5; D is unresolved. Here the CDR3 DNA reads TGTGCCAGCAGTTTATTAGTACAGAGCAATCAGCCCCAGCATTTT. It encodes CASSLLVQSNQPQHF.